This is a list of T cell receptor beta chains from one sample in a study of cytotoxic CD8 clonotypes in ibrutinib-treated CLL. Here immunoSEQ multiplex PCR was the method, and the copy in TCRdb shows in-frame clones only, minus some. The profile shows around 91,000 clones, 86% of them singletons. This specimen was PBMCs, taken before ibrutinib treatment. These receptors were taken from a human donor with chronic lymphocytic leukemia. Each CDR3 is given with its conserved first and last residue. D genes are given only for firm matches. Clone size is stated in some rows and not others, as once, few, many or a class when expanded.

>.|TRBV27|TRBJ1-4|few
CASSLSAVVNEKLFF
TGTGCCAGCAGTTTGTCGGCGGTTGTTAATGAAAAACTGTTTTTT
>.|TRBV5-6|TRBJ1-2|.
CASSTFLLDYGYTF
TGTGCCAGCAGCACCTTCTTGTTGGACTATGGCTACACCTTC
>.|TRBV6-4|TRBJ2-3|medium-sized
CASSDGQTTDTQYF
TGTGCCAGCAGTGACGGACAGACCACAGATACGCAGTATTTT
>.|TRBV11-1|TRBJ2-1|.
CASTFRGSSYNEQFF
TGTGCCAGCACCTTCCGGGGGAGCTCCTACAATGAGCAGTTCTTC
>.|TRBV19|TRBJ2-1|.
CASSSFSTGSGDEQFF
TGTGCCAGTAGTTCATTCAGCACAGGGAGTGGAGATGAGCAGTTCTTC
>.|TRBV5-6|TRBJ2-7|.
CASSRQGYGVPEQYF
TGTGCCAGCAGCCGGCAGGGGTATGGAGTTCCCGAGCAGTACTTC
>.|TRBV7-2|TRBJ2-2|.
CASSLALGGELFF
TGTGCCAGCAGCTTAGCTCTGGGCGGGGAGCTGTTTTTT
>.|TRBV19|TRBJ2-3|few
CASKGRGQTLDTQYF
TGTGCCAGTAAAGGCAGGGGCCAAACTTTAGATACGCAGTATTTT
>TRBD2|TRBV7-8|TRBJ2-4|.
CASSIYGTSGRGNIQYF
TGTGCCAGCAGCATATACGGGACTAGCGGTCGGGGCAACATTCAGTACTTC
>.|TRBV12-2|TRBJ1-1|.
CASRLVTRDRGLLNTEAFF
TGTGCAAGTCGCTTAGTCACCCGGGACAGGGGGCTCTTGAACACTGAAGCTTTCTTT
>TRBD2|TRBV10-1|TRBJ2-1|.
CASSAMSSGQKQEQFF
TGCGCCAGCAGTGCCATGTCTAGCGGACAAAAACAAGAGCAGTTCTTC
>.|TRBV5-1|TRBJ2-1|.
CASSFVSLHNEQFF
TGCGCCAGCAGCTTTGTGTCTCTTCACAATGAGCAGTTCTTC
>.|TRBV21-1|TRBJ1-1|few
CASSKCGSMNTEAFF
TGTGCCAGCAGCAAGTGCGGGTCCATGAACACTGAAGCTTTCTTT
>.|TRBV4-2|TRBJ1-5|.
CASSHLGQSNQPQHF
TGTGCCAGCAGCCACCTAGGACAGAGCAATCAGCCCCAGCATTTT
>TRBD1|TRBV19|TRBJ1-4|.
CASSPDRAFQKLFF
TGTGCCAGTAGCCCCGACAGGGCATTCCAAAAACTGTTTTTT
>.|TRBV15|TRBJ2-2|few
CATSRARRGTGELFF
TGTGCCACCAGCAGGGCCCGCCGGGGGACCGGGGAGCTGTTTTTT
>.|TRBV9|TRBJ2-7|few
CASSAGAASEQYF
TGTGCCAGCAGCGCGGGAGCTGCCTCCGAGCAGTACTTC
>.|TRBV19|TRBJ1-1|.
CASRRRAGMNTEAFF
TGTGCCAGCCGTCGAAGGGCGGGAATGAACACTGAAGCTTTCTTT
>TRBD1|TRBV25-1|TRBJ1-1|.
CASSGTGVSSNTEAFF
TGTGCCAGCAGTGGTACAGGGGTTAGTTCGAACACTGAAGCTTTCTTT
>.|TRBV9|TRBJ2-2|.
CASSVATETANTGELFF
TGTGCCAGCAGCGTAGCTACTGAGACAGCGAACACCGGGGAGCTGTTTTTT
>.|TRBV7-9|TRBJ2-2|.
CASNLRGGFAGELFF
TGTGCCAGCAACCTAAGAGGCGGGTTTGCCGGGGAGCTGTTTTTT
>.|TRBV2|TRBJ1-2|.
CASSEGQALDYGYTF
TGTGCCAGCAGTGAAGGGCAGGCCCTCGACTATGGCTACACCTTC
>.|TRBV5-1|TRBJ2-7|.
CASSFEGSGQYF
TGCGCCAGCAGCTTTGAAGGGAGCGGGCAGTACTTC